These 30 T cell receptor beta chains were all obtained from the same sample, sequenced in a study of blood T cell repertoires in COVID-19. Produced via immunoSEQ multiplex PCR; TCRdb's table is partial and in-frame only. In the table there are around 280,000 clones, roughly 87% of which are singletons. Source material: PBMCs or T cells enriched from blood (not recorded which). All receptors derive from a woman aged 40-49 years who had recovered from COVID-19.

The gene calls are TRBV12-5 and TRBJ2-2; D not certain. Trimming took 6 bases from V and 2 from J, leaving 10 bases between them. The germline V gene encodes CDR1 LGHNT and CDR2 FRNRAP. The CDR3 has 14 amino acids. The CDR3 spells CASGEAPNTGELFF. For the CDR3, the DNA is TGTGCTAGTGGCGAGGCCCCTAACACCGGGGAGCTGTTTTTT.

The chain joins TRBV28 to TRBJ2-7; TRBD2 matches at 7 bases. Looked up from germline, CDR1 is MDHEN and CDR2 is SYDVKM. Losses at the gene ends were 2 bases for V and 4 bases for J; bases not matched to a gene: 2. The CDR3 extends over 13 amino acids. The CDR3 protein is CASSLLAEYEQYF. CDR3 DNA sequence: TGTGCCAGCAGTTTACTAGCGGAGTACGAGCAGTACTTC.

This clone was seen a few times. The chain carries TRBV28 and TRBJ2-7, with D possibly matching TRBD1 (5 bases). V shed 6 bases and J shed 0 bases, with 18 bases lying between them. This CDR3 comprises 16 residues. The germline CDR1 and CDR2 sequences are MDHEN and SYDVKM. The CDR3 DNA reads TGTGCCAGCAGCCCTGTAGGGGCACCGAGCTCCTACGAGCAGTACTTC. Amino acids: CASSPVGAPSSYEQYF.

This CDR3 is CASKDSYSNQPQHF. CDR3 in DNA: TGTGCCAGCAAGGACAGTTATAGCAATCAGCCCCAGCATTTT. The chain carries TRBV6-5 and TRBJ1-5; maybe TRBD1 (6 bases). The CDR3 consists of 14 residues. In germline, CDR1 is MNHEY, CDR2 SVGAGI. V was cut by 7 bases and J by 0 bases, with 10 bases left in between.

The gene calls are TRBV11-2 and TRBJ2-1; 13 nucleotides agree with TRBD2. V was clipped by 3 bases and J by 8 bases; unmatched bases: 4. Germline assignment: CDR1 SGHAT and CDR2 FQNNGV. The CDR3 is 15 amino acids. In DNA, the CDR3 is TGTGCCAGCAGCTTCGGACTAGCGGGAGCGGATGAGCAGTTCTTC. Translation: CASSFGLAGADEQFF.

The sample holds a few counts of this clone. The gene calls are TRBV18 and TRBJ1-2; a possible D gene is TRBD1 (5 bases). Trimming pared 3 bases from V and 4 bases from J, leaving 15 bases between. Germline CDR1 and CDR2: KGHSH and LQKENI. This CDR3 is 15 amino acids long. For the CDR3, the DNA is TGTGCCAGCTCACCCGACCTAGACAGTTTCTATGGCTACACCTTC. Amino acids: CASSPDLDSFYGYTF.

CDR3 residues: CASSLGLAGEVSSEQYF. The CDR3, as DNA: TGTGCCAGCAGCTTAGGGTTAGCGGGAGAGGTGTCGTCCGAGCAGTACTTC. This chain connects TRBV7-4 to TRBJ2-7; 9 bases are shared with TRBD2. This CDR3 has 17 residues. Germline V lookup: CDR1 SGHVT, CDR2 SQSDAQ. V shed 1 base and J 6 bases; nucleotides not matched to a gene: 13.

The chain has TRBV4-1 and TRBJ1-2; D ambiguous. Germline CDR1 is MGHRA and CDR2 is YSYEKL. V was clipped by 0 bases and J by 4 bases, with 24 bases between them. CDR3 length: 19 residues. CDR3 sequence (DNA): TGCGCCAGCAGCCAAGAGGATCTTAGCTTGGTAGACTTAAGCTATGGCTACACCTTC. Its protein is CASSQEDLSLVDLSYGYTF.

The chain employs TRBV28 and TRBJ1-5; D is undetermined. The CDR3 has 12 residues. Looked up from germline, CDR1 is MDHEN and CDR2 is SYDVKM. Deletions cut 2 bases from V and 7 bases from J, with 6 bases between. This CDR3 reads CASSLVSQPQHF. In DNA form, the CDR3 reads TGTGCCAGCAGTTTAGTATCCCAGCCCCAGCATTTT.

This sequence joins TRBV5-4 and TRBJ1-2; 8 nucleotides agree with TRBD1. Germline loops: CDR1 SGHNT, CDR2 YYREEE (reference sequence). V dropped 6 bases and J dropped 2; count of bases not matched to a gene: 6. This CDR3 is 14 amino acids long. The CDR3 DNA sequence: TGTGCCAGCAACCAGGGGGCCAAAAACTATGGCTACACCTTC. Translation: CASNQGAKNYGYTF.

DNA for the CDR3: TGTGCCACCCAACGGGGGGGAAGCAATCAGCCCCAGCATTTT. Translated, it gives CATQRGGSNQPQHF. The rearrangement joins TRBV10-3 to TRBJ1-5, with D tentatively TRBD1 (5 bases). Trimming left V 10 bases short and J 1 base short, with 14 bases between. The germline V gene encodes CDR1 ENHRY and CDR2 SYGVKD. The CDR3 runs 14 residues.

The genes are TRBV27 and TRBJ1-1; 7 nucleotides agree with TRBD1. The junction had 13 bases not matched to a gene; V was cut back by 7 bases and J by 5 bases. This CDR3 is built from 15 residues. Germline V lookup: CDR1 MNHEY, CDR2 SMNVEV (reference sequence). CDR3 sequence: CASTPEGAPKTEAFF. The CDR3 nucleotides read TGTGCCAGCACCCCAGAGGGGGCGCCGAAGACTGAAGCTTTCTTT.

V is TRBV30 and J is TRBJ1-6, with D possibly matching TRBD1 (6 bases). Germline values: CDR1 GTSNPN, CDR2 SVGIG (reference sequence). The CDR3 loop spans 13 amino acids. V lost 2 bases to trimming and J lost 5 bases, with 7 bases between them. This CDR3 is CAWSRGNNSPLHF. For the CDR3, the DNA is TGTGCCTGGAGTAGGGGGAATAATTCACCCCTCCACTTT.

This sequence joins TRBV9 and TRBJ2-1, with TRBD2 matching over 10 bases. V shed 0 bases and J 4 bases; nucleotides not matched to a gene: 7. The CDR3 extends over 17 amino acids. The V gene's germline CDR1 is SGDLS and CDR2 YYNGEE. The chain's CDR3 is CASSVGLAGVFYNEQFF. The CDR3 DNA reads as TGTGCCAGCAGCGTAGGTCTAGCGGGAGTATTTTACAATGAGCAGTTCTTC.

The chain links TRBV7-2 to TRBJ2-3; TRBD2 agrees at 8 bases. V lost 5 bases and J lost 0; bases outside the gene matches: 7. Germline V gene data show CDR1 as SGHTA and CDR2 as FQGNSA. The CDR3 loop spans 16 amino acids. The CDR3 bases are TGTGCCAGCAGCCCAAGACTAGCGCTAAGCACAGATACGCAGTATTTT. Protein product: CASSPRLALSTDTQYF.

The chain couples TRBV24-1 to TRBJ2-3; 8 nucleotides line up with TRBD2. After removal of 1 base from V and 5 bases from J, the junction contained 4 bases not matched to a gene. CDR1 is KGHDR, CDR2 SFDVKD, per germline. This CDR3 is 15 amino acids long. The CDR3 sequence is CATSDLAGDGDTQYF. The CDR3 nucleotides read TGTGCCACCAGTGATTTAGCGGGAGACGGAGATACGCAGTATTTT.

The CDR3 coding sequence is TGTGCCAGCAGCTTAAGCCCTCCGACAGGGGGCGAAAAACTGTTTTTT. Its protein is CASSLSPPTGGEKLFF. The chain employs TRBV7-6 and TRBJ1-4; 10 bases are a match to TRBD1. The CDR3 sequence is 16 residues long. Germline values: CDR1 SGHVS, CDR2 FNYEAQ. Trimming at V came to 2 bases and at J to 8 bases, leaving 8 bases not matched to a gene.

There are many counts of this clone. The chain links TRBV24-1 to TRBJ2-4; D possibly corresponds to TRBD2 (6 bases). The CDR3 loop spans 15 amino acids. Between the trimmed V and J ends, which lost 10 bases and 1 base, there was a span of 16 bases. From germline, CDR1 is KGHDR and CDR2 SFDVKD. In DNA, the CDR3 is TGTGCCACGCGGGGCGGTATTCCGGCCAAAAACATTCAGTACTTC. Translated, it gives CATRGGIPAKNIQYF.

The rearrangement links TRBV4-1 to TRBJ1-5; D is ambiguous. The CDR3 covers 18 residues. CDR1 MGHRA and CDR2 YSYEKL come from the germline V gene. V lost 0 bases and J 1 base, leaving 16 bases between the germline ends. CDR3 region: CASSQEGPRLQSNQPQHF. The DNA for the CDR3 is TGCGCCAGCAGCCAAGAGGGCCCCCGCCTTCAGAGCAATCAGCCCCAGCATTTT.

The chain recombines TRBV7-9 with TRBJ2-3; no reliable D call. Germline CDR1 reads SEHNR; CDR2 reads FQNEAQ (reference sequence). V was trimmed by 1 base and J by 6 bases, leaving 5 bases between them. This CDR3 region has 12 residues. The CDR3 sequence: CASSLEPDTQYF. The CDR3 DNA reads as TGTGCCAGCAGCTTAGAGCCGGATACGCAGTATTTT.

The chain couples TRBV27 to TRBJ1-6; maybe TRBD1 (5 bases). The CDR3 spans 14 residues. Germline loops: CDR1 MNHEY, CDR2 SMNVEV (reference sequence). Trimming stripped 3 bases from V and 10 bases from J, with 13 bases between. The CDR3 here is CASSFQGGWSPLHF. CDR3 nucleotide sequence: TGTGCCAGCAGTTTTCAGGGAGGGTGGTCACCCCTCCACTTT.

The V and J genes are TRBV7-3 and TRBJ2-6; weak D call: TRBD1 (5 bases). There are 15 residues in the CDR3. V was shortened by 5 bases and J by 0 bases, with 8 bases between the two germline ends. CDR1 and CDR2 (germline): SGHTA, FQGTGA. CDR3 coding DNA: TGTGCCAGCAGCGAGCAGGGCTCTGGGGCCAACGTCCTGACTTTC. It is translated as CASSEQGSGANVLTF. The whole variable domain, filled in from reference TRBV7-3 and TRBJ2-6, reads GAGVSQTPSNKVTEKGKYVELRCDPISGHTALYWYRQSLGQGPEFLIYFQGTGAADDSGLPNDRFFAVRPEGSVSTLKIQRTERGDSAVYLCASSEQGSGANVLTFGAGSRLTVL.

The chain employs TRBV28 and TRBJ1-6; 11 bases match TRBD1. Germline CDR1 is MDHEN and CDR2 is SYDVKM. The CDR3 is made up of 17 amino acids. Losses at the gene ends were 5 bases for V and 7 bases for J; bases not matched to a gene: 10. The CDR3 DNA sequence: TGTGCCAGCAGTCCCGCCGGGACAGGGGGTAGGAATTCACCCCTCCACTTT. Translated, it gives CASSPAGTGGRNSPLHF.

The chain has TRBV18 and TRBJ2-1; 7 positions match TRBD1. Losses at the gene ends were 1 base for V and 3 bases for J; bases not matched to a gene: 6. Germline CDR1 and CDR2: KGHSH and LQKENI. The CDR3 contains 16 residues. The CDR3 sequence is CASSPLSTGDYNEQFF. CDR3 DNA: TGTGCCAGCTCACCACTGTCAACAGGGGACTACAATGAGCAGTTCTTC.

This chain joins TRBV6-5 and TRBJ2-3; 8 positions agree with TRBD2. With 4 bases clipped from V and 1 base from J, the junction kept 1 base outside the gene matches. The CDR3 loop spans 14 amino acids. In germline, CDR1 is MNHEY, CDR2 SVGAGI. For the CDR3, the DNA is TGTGCCAGCAGTTCGGGGGGGGGCACAGATACGCAGTATTTT. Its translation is CASSSGGGTDTQYF.

This CDR3 reads CASSQSGGYGYTF. In nucleotides, the CDR3 is TGTGCCAGCAGCCAGTCAGGGGGCTATGGCTACACCTTC. The chain joins TRBV4-2 to TRBJ1-2; TRBD1 matches at 7 bases. V dropped 3 bases and J dropped 4; count of bases not matched to a gene: 2. Germline V gene data show CDR1 as LGHNA and CDR2 as YNFKEQ. This CDR3 region has 13 residues.

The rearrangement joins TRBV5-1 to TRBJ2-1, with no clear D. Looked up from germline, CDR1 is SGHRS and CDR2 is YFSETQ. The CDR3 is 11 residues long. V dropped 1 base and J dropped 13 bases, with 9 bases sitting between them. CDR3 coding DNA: TGCGCCAGCAGCTTGACGGTAGAACAGTTCTTC. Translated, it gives CASSLTVEQFF.

The CDR3 region is CASSPRRQSSYEQYF. The CDR3 region has the DNA TGTGCCAGCTCACCACGTAGACAGAGTTCCTACGAGCAGTACTTC. The chain couples TRBV18 to TRBJ2-7; weak D call: TRBD1 (5 bases). Trimming pared 1 base from V and 1 base from J, leaving 11 bases between. The germline V gene has CDR1 KGHSH and CDR2 LQKENI. The CDR3 covers 15 residues.

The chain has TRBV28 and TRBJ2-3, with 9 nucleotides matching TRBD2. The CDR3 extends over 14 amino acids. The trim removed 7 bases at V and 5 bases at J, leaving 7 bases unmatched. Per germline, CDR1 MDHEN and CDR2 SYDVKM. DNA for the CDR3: TGTGCCAGCACGGTAGCGGGAGAGGGAGATACGCAGTATTTT. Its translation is CASTVAGEGDTQYF.

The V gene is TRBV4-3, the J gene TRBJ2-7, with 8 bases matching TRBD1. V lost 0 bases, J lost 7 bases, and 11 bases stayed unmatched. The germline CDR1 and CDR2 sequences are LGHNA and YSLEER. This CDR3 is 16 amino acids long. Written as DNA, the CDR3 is TGCGCCAGCAGCCAAGATCGGGCAGGGGGCGGCTGGGAGCAGTACTTC. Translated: CASSQDRAGGGWEQYF.